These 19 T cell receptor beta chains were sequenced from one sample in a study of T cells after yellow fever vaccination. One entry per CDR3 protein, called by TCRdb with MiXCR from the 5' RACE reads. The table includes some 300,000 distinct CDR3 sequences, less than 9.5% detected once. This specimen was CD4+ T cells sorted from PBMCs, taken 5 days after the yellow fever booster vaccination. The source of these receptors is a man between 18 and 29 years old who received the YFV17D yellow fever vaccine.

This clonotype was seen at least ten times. The CDR3 DNA sequence: TGCAGTGCTAGGGGCGCTTTCTTT. Amino acid sequence: CSARGAFF. This rearrangement joins TRBV20-1 to TRBJ1-1; the D is unclear. Germline assignment: CDR1 DFQATT and CDR2 SNEGSKA (reference sequence). Trimming cost V 3 bases and J 11 bases, with 4 bases left between them. The CDR3 totals 8 residues.

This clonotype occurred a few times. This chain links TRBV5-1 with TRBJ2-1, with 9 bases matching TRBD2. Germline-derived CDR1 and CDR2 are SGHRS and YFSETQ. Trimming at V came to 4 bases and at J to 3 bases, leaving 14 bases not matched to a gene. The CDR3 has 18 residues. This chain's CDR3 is CASSPSPPGTSSYNEQFF. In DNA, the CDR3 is TGCGCCAGCAGCCCTTCCCCCCCCGGGACTAGCAGCTACAATGAGCAGTTCTTC.

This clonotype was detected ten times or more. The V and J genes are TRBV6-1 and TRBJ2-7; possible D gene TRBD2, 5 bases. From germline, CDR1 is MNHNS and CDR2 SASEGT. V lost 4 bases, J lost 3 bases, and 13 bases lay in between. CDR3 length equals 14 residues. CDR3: CASSVTGNFYEQYF. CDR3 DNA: TGTGCCAGCAGTGTGACGGGAAACTTCTACGAGCAGTACTTC.

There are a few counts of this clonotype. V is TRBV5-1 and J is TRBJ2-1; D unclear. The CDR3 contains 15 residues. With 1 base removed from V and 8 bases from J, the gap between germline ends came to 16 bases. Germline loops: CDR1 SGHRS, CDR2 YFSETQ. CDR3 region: CASSLIPAPGDEQFF. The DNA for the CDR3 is TGCGCCAGCAGCTTGATCCCCGCACCTGGTGATGAGCAGTTCTTC.

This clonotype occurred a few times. CDR3 sequence: CASSRTAERTEAFF. DNA of the CDR3: TGTGCCAGCAGCCGGACAGCTGAGAGGACTGAAGCTTTCTTT. The chain uses TRBV7-2 and TRBJ1-1, with a tentative D call TRBD1 (6 bases). V was shortened by 5 bases and J by 5 bases, with 15 bases between the two germline ends. The CDR3 is 14 amino acids. Germline values: CDR1 SGHTA, CDR2 FQGNSA.

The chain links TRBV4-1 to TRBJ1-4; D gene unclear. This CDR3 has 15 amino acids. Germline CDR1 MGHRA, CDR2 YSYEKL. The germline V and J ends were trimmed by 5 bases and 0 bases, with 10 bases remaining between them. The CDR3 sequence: CASSSPTTTNEKLFF. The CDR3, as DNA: TGCGCCAGCAGCTCACCGACCACAACTAATGAAAAACTGTTTTTT.

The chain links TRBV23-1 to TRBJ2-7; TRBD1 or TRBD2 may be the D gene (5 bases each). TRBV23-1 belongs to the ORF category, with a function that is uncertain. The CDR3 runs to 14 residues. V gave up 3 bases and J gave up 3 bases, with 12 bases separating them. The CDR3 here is CASSQGRGLYEQYV. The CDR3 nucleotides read TGCGCCAGCAGTCAGGGACGAGGACTCTACGAGCAGTACGTC.

CDR3 region: CASSLPGGVYNEQFF. The DNA of the CDR3 is TGTGCCAGCAGCTTGCCCGGGGGGGTATACAATGAGCAGTTCTTC. The J gene is TRBJ2-1, the V gene TRBV5-4; 8 bases map to TRBD2. This CDR3 has 15 amino acids. The V segment lost 1 base and the J segment 4 bases; nucleotides outside the gene matches: 4. Germline V gene data show CDR1 as SGHNT and CDR2 as YYREEE (reference sequence).

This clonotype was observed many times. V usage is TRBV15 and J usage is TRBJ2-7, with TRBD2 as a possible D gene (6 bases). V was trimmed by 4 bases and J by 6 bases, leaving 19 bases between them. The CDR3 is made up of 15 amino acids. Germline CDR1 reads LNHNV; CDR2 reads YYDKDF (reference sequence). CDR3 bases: TGTGCCACCAGCACGGGCGGGGAAGGGCTAAGCGAGCAGTACTTC. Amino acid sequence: CATSTGGEGLSEQYF.

The CDR3 reads CASSQLSGPDTGELFF. CDR3 nucleotides: TGCGCCAGCAGCCAACTCTCCGGGCCAGACACCGGGGAGCTGTTTTTT. The chain uses TRBV4-3 and TRBJ2-2; D ambiguous. In germline, CDR1 is LGHNA, CDR2 YSLEER. This CDR3 contains 16 residues. Trimming left V 2 bases short and J 3 bases short, with 13 bases between.

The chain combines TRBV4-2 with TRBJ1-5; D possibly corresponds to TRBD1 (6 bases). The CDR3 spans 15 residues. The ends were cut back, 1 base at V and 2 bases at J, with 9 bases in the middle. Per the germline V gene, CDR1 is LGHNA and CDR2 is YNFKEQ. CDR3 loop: CASSQGQVGNQPQHF. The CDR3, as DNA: TGTGCCAGCAGCCAAGGACAGGTTGGCAATCAGCCCCAGCATTTT.

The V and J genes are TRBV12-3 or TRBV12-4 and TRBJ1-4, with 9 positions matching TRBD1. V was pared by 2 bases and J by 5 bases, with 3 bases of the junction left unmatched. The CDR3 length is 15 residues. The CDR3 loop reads CASSLRGTGNEKLFF. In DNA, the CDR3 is TGTGCCAGCAGTTTAAGGGGGACAGGGAATGAAAAACTGTTTTTT.

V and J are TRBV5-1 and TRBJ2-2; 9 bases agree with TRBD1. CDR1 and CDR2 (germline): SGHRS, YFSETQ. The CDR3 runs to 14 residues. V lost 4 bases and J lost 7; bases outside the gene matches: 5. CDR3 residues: CASSGDRGNGELFF. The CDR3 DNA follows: TGCGCCAGCAGCGGAGACAGGGGGAACGGGGAGCTGTTTTTT.

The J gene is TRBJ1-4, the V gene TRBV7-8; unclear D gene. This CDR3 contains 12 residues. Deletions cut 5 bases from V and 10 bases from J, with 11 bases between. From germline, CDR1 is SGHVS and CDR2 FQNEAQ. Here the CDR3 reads CASSPRTGKLFF. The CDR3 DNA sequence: TGTGCCAGCAGCCCCCGGACGGGAAAACTGTTTTTT. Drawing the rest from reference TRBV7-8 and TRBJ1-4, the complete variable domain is GAGVSQSPRYKVAKRGQDVALRCDPISGHVSLFWYQQALGQGPEFLTYFQNEAQLDKSGLPSDRFFAERPEGSVSTLKIQRTQQEDSAVYLCASSPRTGKLFFGSGTQLSVL.

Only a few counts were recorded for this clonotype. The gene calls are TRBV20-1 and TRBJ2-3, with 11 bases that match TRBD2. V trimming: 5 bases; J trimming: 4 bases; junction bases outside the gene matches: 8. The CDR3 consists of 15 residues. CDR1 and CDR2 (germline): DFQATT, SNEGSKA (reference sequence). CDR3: CSAPRTSGRSDTQYF. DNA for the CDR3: TGCAGTGCTCCAAGGACTAGCGGGCGTTCAGATACGCAGTATTTT.

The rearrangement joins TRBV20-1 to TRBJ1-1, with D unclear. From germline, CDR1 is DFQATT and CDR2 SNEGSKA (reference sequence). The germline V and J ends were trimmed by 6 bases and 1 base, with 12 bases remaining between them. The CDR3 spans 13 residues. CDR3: CSALSRQNTEAFF. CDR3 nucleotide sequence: TGCAGTGCCCTATCCCGTCAGAACACTGAAGCTTTCTTT.

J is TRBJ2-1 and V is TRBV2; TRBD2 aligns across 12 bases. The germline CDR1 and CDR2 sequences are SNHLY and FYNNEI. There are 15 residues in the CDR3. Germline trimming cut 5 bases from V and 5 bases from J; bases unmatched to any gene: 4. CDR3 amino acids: CASSRTSGGNNEQFF. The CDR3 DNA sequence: TGTGCCAGCAGTCGAACTAGCGGGGGGAACAATGAGCAGTTCTTC.

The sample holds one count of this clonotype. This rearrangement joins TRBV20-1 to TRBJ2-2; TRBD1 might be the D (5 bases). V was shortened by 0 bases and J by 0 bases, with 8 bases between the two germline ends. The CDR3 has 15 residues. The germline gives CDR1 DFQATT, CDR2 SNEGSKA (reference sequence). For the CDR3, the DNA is TGCAGTGCTAGAGAACCAGGGTCGAACACCGGGGAGCTGTTTTTT. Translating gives CSAREPGSNTGELFF.

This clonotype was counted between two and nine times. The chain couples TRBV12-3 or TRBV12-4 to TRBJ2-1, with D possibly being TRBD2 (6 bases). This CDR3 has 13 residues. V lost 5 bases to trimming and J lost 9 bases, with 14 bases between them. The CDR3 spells CASSQNGGLEQFF. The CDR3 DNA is TGTGCCAGCAGTCAAAACGGGGGACTTGAGCAGTTCTTC.